These 8 T cell receptor beta chains were all obtained from the same sample, sequenced in a study of T cells after yellow fever vaccination. TCRdb re-derived calls from the 5' RACE reads in MiXCR, one entry per CDR3 protein. The top ten clones hold 15% to 20% of a sample with about 320,000 distinct CDR3 sequences, around 4.3% of them seen once. The sample in question was PBMCs, obtained 15 days after the yellow fever booster vaccination. The source of these receptors is a man aged 18 to 30 who received the YFV17D yellow fever vaccine.

This clonotype was counted many times. The J gene is TRBJ2-1, the V gene TRBV5-1; 7 nucleotides agree with TRBD1. Per germline, CDR1 SGHRS and CDR2 YFSETQ. After removal of 4 bases from V and 5 bases from J, the junction contained 0 bases not matched to a gene. This CDR3 is built from 12 residues. This CDR3 reads CASSTGDNEQFF. Here the CDR3 DNA reads TGCGCCAGCAGCACAGGGGACAATGAGCAGTTCTTC.

This clonotype was detected ten times or more. The genes are TRBV5-1 and TRBJ2-1; D gene unclear. CDR1 and CDR2 (germline): SGHRS, YFSETQ. The CDR3 contains 14 residues. V was pared by 1 base and J by 5 bases, with 10 bases between. In DNA, the CDR3 is TGCGCCAGCAGCTTGCTCGCAGCCAACAATGAGCAGTTCTTC. Translation: CASSLLAANNEQFF.

This clonotype appeared once. CDR3 nucleotides: TGTGCCAGCACTTCTAGCGGGGTAAGCTCCTACGAGCAGTACTTC. Its translation is CASTSSGVSSYEQYF. V gene TRBV7-2 combines with J gene TRBJ2-7; 9 nucleotides align to TRBD2. V lost 7 bases and J lost 0; bases outside the gene matches: 7. This CDR3 has 15 residues. Germline CDR1 reads SGHTA; CDR2 reads FQGNSA.

This clonotype was detected ten times or more. This chain joins TRBV18 and TRBJ1-1; D call uncertain. This CDR3 is built from 17 residues. V gave up 2 bases and J gave up 0 bases, with 16 bases separating them. The germline V gene has CDR1 KGHSH and CDR2 LQKENI. The CDR3 here is CASSPSLGQPLNTEAFF. CDR3 DNA: TGTGCCAGCTCACCATCCTTAGGGCAACCTTTGAACACTGAAGCTTTCTTT.

This clonotype was observed a few times. The V and J genes are TRBV4-3 and TRBJ2-1; D is possibly TRBD2 (7 bases). Germline values: CDR1 LGHNA, CDR2 YSLEER. This CDR3 comprises 15 residues. V was shortened by 1 base and J by 9 bases, with 16 bases between the two germline ends. The CDR3 loop reads CASSQVYHREGEQFF. CDR3 nucleotides: TGCGCCAGCAGCCAAGTTTATCACAGGGAGGGTGAGCAGTTCTTC.

The table lists this clonotype with many counts. The chain employs TRBV5-1 and TRBJ1-3; TRBD1 matches 10 bases. The V segment lost 2 bases and the J segment 4 bases; nucleotides outside the gene matches: 6. Germline CDR1 is SGHRS and CDR2 is YFSETQ. This CDR3 comprises 16 residues. The CDR3 bases are TGCGCCAGCAGCTTCACCGGGACAGGGGCAGGAAACACCATATATTTT. Translating gives CASSFTGTGAGNTIYF.

There are many counts of this clonotype. This chain connects TRBV6-5 to TRBJ2-7; D ambiguous. Germline V lookup: CDR1 MNHEY, CDR2 SVGAGI. CDR3 length: 13 residues. Trimming cost V 0 bases and J 4 bases, with 7 bases left between them. In nucleotides, the CDR3 is TGTGCCAGCAGTTACTCGCTTGGTTACGAGCAGTACTTC. This translates into CASSYSLGYEQYF.

The gene calls are TRBV4-2 and TRBJ1-2; a weak D match, TRBD1 (5 bases). Looked up from germline, CDR1 is LGHNA and CDR2 is YNFKEQ. Trimming took 0 bases from V and 4 from J, leaving 12 bases between them. CDR3 length equals 15 residues. CDR3 DNA sequence: TGTGCCAGCAGCCAAGATCGCCAGGGAGGCTATGGCTACACCTTC. Its translation: CASSQDRQGGYGYTF.